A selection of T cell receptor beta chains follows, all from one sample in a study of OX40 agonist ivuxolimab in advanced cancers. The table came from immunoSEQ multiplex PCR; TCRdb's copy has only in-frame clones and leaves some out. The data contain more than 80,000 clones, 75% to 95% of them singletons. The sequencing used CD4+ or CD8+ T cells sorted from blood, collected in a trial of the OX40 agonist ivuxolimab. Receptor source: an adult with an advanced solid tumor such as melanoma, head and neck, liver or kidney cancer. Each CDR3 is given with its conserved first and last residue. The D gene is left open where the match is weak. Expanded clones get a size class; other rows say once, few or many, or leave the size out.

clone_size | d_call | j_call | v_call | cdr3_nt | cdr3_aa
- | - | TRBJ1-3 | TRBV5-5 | TGTGCCAGCAGCTTGGAACATAACGATGGAAACACCATATATTTT | CASSLEHNDGNTIYF
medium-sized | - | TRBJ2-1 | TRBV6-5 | TGTGCCAGCAGTCACGACTGGGCCCGGGACAATGAGCAGTTCTTC | CASSHDWARDNEQFF
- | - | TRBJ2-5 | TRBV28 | TGTGCCAGCAGTTTACTGACGTGGGAGACCCAGTACTTC | CASSLLTWETQYF
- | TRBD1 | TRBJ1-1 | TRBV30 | TGTGCCCTCCGGGACAGGGACGCGCGGGGCACTGAAGCTTTCTTT | CALRDRDARGTEAFF
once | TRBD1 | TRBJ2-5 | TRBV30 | TGTGCCTGGACCCCATCTGGACAGGGTCAAGAGACCCAGTACTTC | CAWTPSGQGQETQYF
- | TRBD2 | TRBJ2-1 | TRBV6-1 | TGTGCCAGCAGTGAGTCTAGCGGGGCCTACAATGAGCAGTTCTTC | CASSESSGAYNEQFF
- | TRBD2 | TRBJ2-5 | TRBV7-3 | TGTGCCAGCAGCCCAGGACTAGCGGGGACTAAAGAGACCCAGTACTTC | CASSPGLAGTKETQYF
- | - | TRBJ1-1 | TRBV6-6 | TGTGCCAGCCTAGAGAGCCCTGAAGCTTTCTTT | CASLESPEAFF
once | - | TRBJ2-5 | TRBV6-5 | TGTGCCAGCAATCCTGGCGCTAGCGTAGAGACCCAGTACTTC | CASNPGASVETQYF
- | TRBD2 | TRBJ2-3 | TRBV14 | TGTGCCAGCAGCCGCAGAACTCTAGCGGGGGTCACAGATACGCAGTATTTT | CASSRRTLAGVTDTQYF
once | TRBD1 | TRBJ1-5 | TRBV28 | TGTGCCAGCCGGACAGGGGAGGTCGGTCAGCCCCAGCATTTT | CASRTGEVGQPQHF
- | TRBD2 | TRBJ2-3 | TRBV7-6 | TGTGCCAGCAGTTACCGACTAGCGGGGTTGGCAGATACGCAGTATTTT | CASSYRLAGLADTQYF
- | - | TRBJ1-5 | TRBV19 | TGTGCCAGTAGTATGATACCTTTCAATCAGCCCCAGCATTTT | CASSMIPFNQPQHF
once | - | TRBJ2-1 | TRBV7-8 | TGTGCCAGCAGCTTGGACAATGAGCAGTTCTTC | CASSLDNEQFF
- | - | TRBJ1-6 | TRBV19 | TGTGCCAGTAGGATGTCTTGGGTATATAATTCACCCCTCCACTTT | CASRMSWVYNSPLHF
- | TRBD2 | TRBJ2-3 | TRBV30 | TGTGCCTGGAGTAAAGCTTGGCTAGCGGGAGGGCCAAGTCCGGATACGCAGTATTTT | CAWSKAWLAGGPSPDTQYF
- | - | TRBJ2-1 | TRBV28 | TGTGCCGCCGATGATAGGAATGAGCAGTTCTTC | CAADDRNEQFF
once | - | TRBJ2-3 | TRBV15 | TGTGCCACCAGCAGAGATCGCCAGAGTGCGCAGTATTTT | CATSRDRQSAQYF
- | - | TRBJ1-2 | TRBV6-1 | TGTGCCAGCAGTTTCGGGGAAAGCTATGGCTACACCTTC | CASSFGESYGYTF
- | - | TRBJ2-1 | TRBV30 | TGTGCCTGGAGTGTAGCCAATGAGCAGTTCTTC | CAWSVANEQFF